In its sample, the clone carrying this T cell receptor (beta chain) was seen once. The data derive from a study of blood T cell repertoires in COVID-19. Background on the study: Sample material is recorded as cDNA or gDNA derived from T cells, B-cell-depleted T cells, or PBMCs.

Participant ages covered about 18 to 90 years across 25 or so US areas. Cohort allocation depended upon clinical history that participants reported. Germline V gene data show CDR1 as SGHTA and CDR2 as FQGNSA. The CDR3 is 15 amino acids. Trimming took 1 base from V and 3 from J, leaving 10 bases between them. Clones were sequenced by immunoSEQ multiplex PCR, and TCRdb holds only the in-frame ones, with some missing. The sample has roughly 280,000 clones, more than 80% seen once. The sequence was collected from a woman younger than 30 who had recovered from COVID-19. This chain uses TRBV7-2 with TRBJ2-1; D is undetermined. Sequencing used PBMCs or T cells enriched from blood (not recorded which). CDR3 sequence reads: CASSLELADYNEQFF. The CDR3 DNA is TGTGCCAGCAGCTTAGAGCTGGCGGACTACAATGAGCAGTTCTTC. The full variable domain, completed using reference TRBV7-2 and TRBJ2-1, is GAGVSQSPSNKVTEKGKDVELRCDPISGHTALYWYRQSLGQGLEFLIYFQGNSAPDKSGLPSDRFSAERTGGSVSTLTIQRTQQEDSAVYLCASSLELADYNEQFFGPGTRLTVL.